The rows below give T cell receptor beta chains drawn from one sample of a study of blood T cells in healthy people across ages. TCRdb processed the 5' RACE reads anew with MiXCR; each CDR3 protein has one entry. This table has approximately 1.5 million distinct CDR3 sequences, roughly 43% appearing once. The sequenced material came from blood. The source is a woman aged 18-29 years in good health. CDR3s include the opening cysteine and the closing phenylalanine or tryptophan. Clone size is stated in some rows and not others, as once, few, many or a class when expanded.

v_gene | abundance | CDR3aa
TRBV9 | - | CASSAPELGPNTEAFF
TRBV7-9 | - | CASSPNIEQYF
TRBV10-3 | few | CAISEGLLVEQYF
TRBV4-1 | many | CASSLLEMQETQYF
TRBV5-1 | many | CASSSGGFNYGYTF
TRBV11-2 | few | CASSLELLQETQYF
TRBV10-3 | - | CAISASGTGDKTQFF
TRBV19 | - | CASKASLLETQYF
TRBV6-2/TRBV6-3 | - | CASRALSRGPNTEAFF
TRBV20-1 | few | CSAGPRQGSYEQYF
TRBV7-2 | - | CASSLATALGTQYF
TRBV6-6 | - | CASSYSMTDNTPHF
TRBV5-1 | - | CASSRGTEKLIF
TRBV7-9 | many | CASSWDRGNYEQYF
TRBV20-1 | - | CSAIRGRTEAFF
TRBV9 | - | CASSVWSSGGAREVEQFF
TRBV25-1 | few | CASRGFGAGDGTDTQYF
TRBV27 | few | CASNSPSSGANVLTF
TRBV12-3/TRBV12-4 | - | CASSSGHFYGYTF
TRBV10-3 | many | CAIADEGGTQYF
TRBV10-3 | few | CAISEPGPQETQFF
TRBV20-1 | few | CSASPSGKVYEQYF
TRBV5-6 | few | CASSRLNEKLFF
TRBV5-1 | - | CASSEWEGRVETQYF
TRBV12-5 | - | CASADVLTSSTDTQYF
TRBV20-1 | - | CSARGTGSSTDAQYF
TRBV9 | few | CASSSGPSNTQETQYF
TRBV5-1 | few | CANSYGSEAFF
TRBV7-9 | few | CASSETGGEQYF
TRBV20-1 | - | CSAGDREAQTQHF
TRBV5-6 | - | CASSFRADLAKNFQYF
TRBV6-5 | - | CASGPPDRANTEAFF
TRBV20-1 | few | CSARQGARMNTEAFF
TRBV4-3 | - | CASSQHTGELFGYTF
TRBV5-6 | - | CASTTPTSVGYNEQFF
TRBV20-1 | few | CSARGVAVPYSYEQYF
TRBV20-1 | - | CSAMEGRNTEAFF
TRBV24-1 | few | CATSDEGSGYTF
TRBV7-2 | - | CASSEGPRDTQYF
TRBV18 | once | CTSSPFLSGTGGYNEQFF
TRBV7-9 | few | CASRGAVNTEAFF
TRBV12-3/TRBV12-4 | few | CASRNYRGRWDTQYF
TRBV18 | - | CTSSYGGNNQPQHF
TRBV7-2 | few | CASSTRDISFQGAFF
TRBV10-3 | - | CATSESERTNTEAFF
TRBV7-9 | - | CASSGIAGGINEQFF
TRBV12-3/TRBV12-4 | - | CASSFRRILRQDEQYF
TRBV18 | many | CASSPVSTDTQYF